The 19 T cell receptor beta chains listed next were all sequenced from one sample in a study of blood T cell repertoires in COVID-19. Measured with immunoSEQ multiplex PCR; TCRdb has only the in-frame clones, and not every one. The sample records about 69,000 clones, nearly 90% being singletons. The sample was peripheral blood. All receptors come from a man in his forties or fifties with acute or convalescent COVID-19.

The chain uses TRBV6-2 or TRBV6-3 and TRBJ2-5, with 10 bases lining up with TRBD1. The J segment lost 4 bases and the V segment lost 2 bases, leaving 4 bases of the junction unmatched. CDR3 length: 15 residues. From germline, CDR1 is MNHEY and CDR2 SVGEGT. The CDR3 spells CASSYIGDRGETQYF. CDR3 DNA: TGTGCCAGCAGTTACATCGGGGACAGGGGAGAGACCCAGTACTTC.

This rearrangement joins TRBV5-4 to TRBJ2-1; D is possibly TRBD1 (5 bases). This CDR3 contains 14 residues. Germline V gene lookup returns CDR1 SGHNT and CDR2 YYREEE (reference sequence). The V end was cut by 7 bases, the J end by 8 bases, with 19 bases between. The CDR3 region is CASRRTLSGDEQFF. For the CDR3, the DNA is TGTGCCAGCCGCCGGACATTATCTGGCGATGAGCAGTTCTTC.

This chain connects TRBV2 to TRBJ2-1; no clear D. The V end was cut by 2 bases, the J end by 3 bases, with 11 bases between. Germline CDR1 reads SNHLY; CDR2 reads FYNNEI. The CDR3 is 15 residues long. The CDR3 DNA is TGTGCCAGCAGTGAATTCACTAAAGACTACAATGAGCAGTTCTTC. This translates into CASSEFTKDYNEQFF.

This clone was recorded once. V is TRBV30 and J is TRBJ2-7, with a possible D match to TRBD1 (6 bases). V dropped 4 bases and J dropped 4 bases, with 14 bases sitting between them. This CDR3 has 13 amino acids. Germline CDR1 is GTSNPN and CDR2 is SVGIG (reference sequence). As DNA, the CDR3 is TGTGCCTGGACTGTACAGGGTTTGTACGAGCAGTACTTC. Protein product: CAWTVQGLYEQYF.

This chain uses TRBV5-4 with TRBJ1-5, with a weak D call TRBD1 (6 bases). V was shortened by 10 bases and J by 4 bases, with 21 bases between the two germline ends. The V gene's germline CDR1 is SGHNT and CDR2 YYREEE (reference sequence). CDR3 length equals 15 residues. The CDR3 is CASFLGEQGNQPQHF. CDR3 DNA: TGTGCCTCCTTCTTGGGGGAACAGGGAAATCAGCCCCAGCATTTT.

CDR3 in amino acids: CASSGHDRVSSYNEQFF. The CDR3, as DNA: TGTGCCAGCAGCGGACACGACAGGGTAAGCTCCTACAATGAGCAGTTCTTC. The V and J genes are TRBV5-5 and TRBJ2-1; 7 nucleotides agree with TRBD1. Germline CDR1 is SGHKS and CDR2 is YYEKEE (reference sequence). This CDR3 is 17 amino acids long. Trimming cost V 4 bases and J 0 bases; bases outside gene matches: 10.

J is TRBJ1-6 and V is TRBV5-1; 12 positions agree with TRBD1. J was trimmed by 8 bases and V by 7 bases; bases with no gene match: 7. The CDR3 is 15 amino acids. Germline loops: CDR1 SGHRS, CDR2 YFSETQ. The CDR3 DNA reads as TGCGCCAGCGCTTCCGGGACAGGGGGCGATTCACCCCTCCACTTT. Protein: CASASGTGGDSPLHF.

DNA of the CDR3: TGTGCCTGGAGTGCGGACAGGGGAGCCTACGAGCAGTACTTC. This sequence encodes CAWSADRGAYEQYF. V usage is TRBV30 and J usage is TRBJ2-7, with TRBD1 matching over 9 bases. The germline V gene encodes CDR1 GTSNPN and CDR2 SVGIG (reference sequence). CDR3 length: 14 amino acids. The V and J ends lost 1 base and 2 bases, in that order; junction bases with no gene match: 3.

Only a few counts were recorded for this clone. The chain uses TRBV10-3 and TRBJ2-2; 13 nucleotides match TRBD2. This CDR3 spans 16 amino acids. Germline values: CDR1 ENHRY, CDR2 SYGVKD. V gave up 4 bases and J gave up 1 base; unmatched junction bases: 0. CDR3 region: CAISGTSGRNTGELFF. DNA of the CDR3: TGTGCCATCAGTGGGACTAGCGGGAGGAACACCGGGGAGCTGTTTTTT.

The chain employs TRBV7-8 and TRBJ1-2, with 7 bases identical to TRBD1. The germline CDR1 and CDR2 sequences are SGHVS and FQNEAQ. CDR3 length: 14 amino acids. V lost 5 bases and J lost 4; bases outside the gene matches: 7. The CDR3 loop is CASSQSGTAYGYTF. In DNA form, the CDR3 reads TGTGCCAGCAGCCAATCCGGGACAGCCTATGGCTACACCTTC.

CDR3 residues: CSVEVLAGVIDVYNEQFF. In DNA, the CDR3 is TGCAGCGTTGAGGTACTAGCGGGAGTAATCGACGTATACAATGAGCAGTTCTTC. The V call is TRBV29-1, the J call TRBJ2-1; 11 positions agree with TRBD2. The germline V gene encodes CDR1 SQVTM and CDR2 ANQGSEA. The CDR3 is 18 residues long. The ends lost 3 bases at V and 4 bases at J; junction bases unmatched: 14.

CDR3 DNA: TGCGCCAGCAGCTCTGAGGGTCGAGAGACCCAGTACTTC. Residues: CASSSEGRETQYF. The rearrangement uses TRBV5-1 and TRBJ2-5; D is perhaps TRBD2 (5 bases). Germline CDR1 and CDR2: SGHRS and YFSETQ. The V end was cut by 3 bases, the J end by 4 bases, with 10 bases between. This CDR3 has 13 residues.

The chain uses TRBV5-3 and TRBJ2-7, with 9 bases fitting TRBD2. TRBV5-3 is an open reading frame whose function is uncertain. Unmatched junction bases numbered 4, after V lost 3 bases and J lost 0 bases. The CDR3 is 15 amino acids. The CDR3 bases are TGTGCCAGAAGCTCCGCGGGGGGGAGCTCCTACGAGCAGTACTTC. Translation gives CARSSAGGSSYEQYF.

This clone has just one count. V and J are TRBV5-1 and TRBJ2-7; no clear D gene. V was pared by 0 bases and J by 0 bases, with 4 bases between. CDR1 SGHRS and CDR2 YFSETQ come from the germline V gene. The CDR3 runs to 13 residues. CDR3 sequence (DNA): TGCGCCAGCAGCTTGGAGAGCTCCTACGAGCAGTACTTC. Protein: CASSLESSYEQYF.

This rearrangement joins TRBV6-2 or TRBV6-3 to TRBJ2-2; D is undetermined. The CDR3 runs 14 residues. V was cut by 5 bases and J by 1 base, with 8 bases left in between. Germline-derived CDR1 and CDR2 are MNHEY and SVGEGT. For the CDR3, the DNA is TGTGCCAGCAGTATCGTACAGAACACCGGGGAGCTGTTTTTT. Its protein is CASSIVQNTGELFF.

The V gene is TRBV28, the J gene TRBJ2-7; D is undetermined. This CDR3 contains 15 residues. CDR1 MDHEN and CDR2 SYDVKM come from the germline V gene. Trimming took 6 bases from V and 2 from J, leaving 17 bases between them. As DNA, the CDR3 is TGTGCCAGCAGGCCTATCCCACCCACCCCCTACGAGCAGTACTTC. It translates to CASRPIPPTPYEQYF.

The chain uses TRBV5-6 and TRBJ1-2; D ambiguous. This CDR3 has 15 residues. In germline, CDR1 is SGHDT, CDR2 YYEEEE. Trimming took 4 bases from V and 6 from J, leaving 19 bases between them. The CDR3 coding sequence is TGTGCCAGCAGCCGTATCACATGGTTAAACCATGGCTACACCTTC. The encoded protein is CASSRITWLNHGYTF.

The chain is built from TRBV27 and TRBJ1-6, with D possibly being TRBD1 (6 bases). Germline values: CDR1 MNHEY, CDR2 SMNVEV (reference sequence). This CDR3 spans 15 amino acids. V lost 6 bases to trimming and J lost 10 bases, with 19 bases between them. CDR3 DNA sequence: TGTGCCAGCAGGGTAGGGGAGCAGGGGTACTCACCCCTCCACTTT. Encoded protein: CASRVGEQGYSPLHF.

The J gene is TRBJ2-7, the V gene TRBV11-2, with a possible D match to TRBD2 (5 bases). CDR1 is SGHAT and CDR2 is FQNNGV in the germline V gene. The CDR3 is 13 amino acids. V lost 2 bases, J lost 4 bases, and 9 bases lay in between. CDR3 coding DNA: TGTGCCAGCAGCTTACGGGATGGGTACGAGCAGTACTTC. Protein sequence: CASSLRDGYEQYF.